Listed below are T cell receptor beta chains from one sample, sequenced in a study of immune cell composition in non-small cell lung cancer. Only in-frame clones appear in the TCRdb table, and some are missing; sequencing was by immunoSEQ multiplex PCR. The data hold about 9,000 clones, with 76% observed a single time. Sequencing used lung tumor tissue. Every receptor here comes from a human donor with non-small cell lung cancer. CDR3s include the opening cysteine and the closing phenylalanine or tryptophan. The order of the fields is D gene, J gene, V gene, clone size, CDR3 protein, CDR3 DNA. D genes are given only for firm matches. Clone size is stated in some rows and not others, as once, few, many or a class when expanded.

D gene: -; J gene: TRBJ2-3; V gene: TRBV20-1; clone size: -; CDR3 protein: CSAGVTDTQYF; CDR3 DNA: TGCAGTGCTGGGGTTACAGATACGCAGTATTTT
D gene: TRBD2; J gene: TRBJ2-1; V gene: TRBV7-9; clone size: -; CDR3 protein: CASSLGTSGIYNEQFF; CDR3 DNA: TGTGCCAGCAGTCTAGGGACTAGCGGGATTTACAATGAGCAGTTCTTC
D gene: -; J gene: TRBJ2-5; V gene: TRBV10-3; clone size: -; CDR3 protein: CAIRGIKGQYF; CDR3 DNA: TGTGCCATCAGGGGCATAAAGGGCCAGTACTTC
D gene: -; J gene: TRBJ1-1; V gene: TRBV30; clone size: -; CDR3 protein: CAWSSWGGPDGTEAFF; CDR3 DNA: TGTGCCTGGAGTTCGTGGGGGGGGCCGGACGGCACTGAAGCTTTCTTT
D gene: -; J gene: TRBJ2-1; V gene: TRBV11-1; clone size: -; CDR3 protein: CASSAARGGGEQFF; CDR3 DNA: TGTGCCAGCAGCGCGGCTAGAGGTGGAGGTGAGCAGTTCTTC
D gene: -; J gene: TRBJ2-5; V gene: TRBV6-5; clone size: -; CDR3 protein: CASSFGGRGQETQYF; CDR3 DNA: TGTGCCAGCAGTTTCGGGGGGCGCGGGCAAGAGACCCAGTACTTC
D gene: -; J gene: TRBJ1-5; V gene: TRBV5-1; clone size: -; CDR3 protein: CASSGGEEGQPQHF; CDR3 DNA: TGCGCCAGCAGCGGGGGCGAGGAGGGTCAGCCCCAGCATTTT
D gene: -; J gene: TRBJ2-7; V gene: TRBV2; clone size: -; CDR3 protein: CASSWDNSYEQYF; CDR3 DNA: TGTGCCAGCAGTTGGGACAACTCCTACGAGCAGTACTTC
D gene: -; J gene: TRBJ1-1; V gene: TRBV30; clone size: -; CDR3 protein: CAWSAGGSAFF; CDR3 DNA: TGTGCCTGGAGTGCGGGGGGGAGCGCTTTCTTT
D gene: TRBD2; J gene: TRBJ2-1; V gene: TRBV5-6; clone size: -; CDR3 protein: CASTNPGRTSGRNNEQFF; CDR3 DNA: TGTGCCAGCACCAACCCCGGCCGGACTAGCGGGAGGAACAATGAGCAGTTCTTC
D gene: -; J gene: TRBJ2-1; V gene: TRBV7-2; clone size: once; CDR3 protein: CASSSQASSYNEQFF; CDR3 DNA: TGTGCCAGCAGCTCTCAGGCCAGCTCCTACAATGAGCAGTTCTTC
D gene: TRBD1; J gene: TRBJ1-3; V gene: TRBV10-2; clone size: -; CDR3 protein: CASRDRANSGNTIYF; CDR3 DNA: TGCGCCAGCAGGGACAGGGCCAACTCTGGAAACACCATATATTTT
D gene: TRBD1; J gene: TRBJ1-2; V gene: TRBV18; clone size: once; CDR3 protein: CASSSPGQGDNSYGYTF; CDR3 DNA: TGTGCCAGCTCATCTCCGGGACAGGGAGATAATAGCTATGGCTACACCTTC
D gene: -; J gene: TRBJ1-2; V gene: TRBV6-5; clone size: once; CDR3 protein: CASSRGTLYGYTF; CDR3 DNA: TGTGCCAGCAGTCGGGGGACACTCTATGGCTACACCTTC
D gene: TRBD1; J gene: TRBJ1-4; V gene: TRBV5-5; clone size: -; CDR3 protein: CASSWDSLNEKLFF; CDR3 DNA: TGTGCCAGCAGCTGGGACAGCCTAAATGAAAAACTGTTTTTT
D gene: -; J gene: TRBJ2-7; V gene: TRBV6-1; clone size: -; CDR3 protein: CASIFLGPPYEQYF; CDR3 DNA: TGTGCCAGCATCTTCCTTGGGCCACCCTACGAGCAGTACTTC
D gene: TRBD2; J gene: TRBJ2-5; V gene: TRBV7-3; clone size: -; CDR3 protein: CASSFREGETQYF; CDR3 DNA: TGTGCCAGCAGCTTCAGGGAGGGGGAGACCCAGTACTTC
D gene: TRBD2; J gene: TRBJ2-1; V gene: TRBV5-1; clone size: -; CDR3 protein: CASSLVTSGNNEQFF; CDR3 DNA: TGCGCCAGCAGCTTGGTGACTAGCGGGAACAATGAGCAGTTCTTC
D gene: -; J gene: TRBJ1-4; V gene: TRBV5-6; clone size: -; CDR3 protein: CASSSLGQGPNEKLFF; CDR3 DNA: TGTGCCAGCAGCTCCCTGGGTCAGGGCCCTAATGAAAAACTGTTTTTT
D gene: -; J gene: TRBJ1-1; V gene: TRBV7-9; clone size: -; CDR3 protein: CASSLSSNTEAFF; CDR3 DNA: TGTGCCAGCAGCTTAAGCTCGAACACTGAAGCTTTCTTT
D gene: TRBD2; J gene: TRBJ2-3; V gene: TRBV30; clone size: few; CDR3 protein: CAWSKGLADSTDTQYF; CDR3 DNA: TGTGCCTGGAGTAAAGGACTAGCGGATTCCACAGATACGCAGTATTTT
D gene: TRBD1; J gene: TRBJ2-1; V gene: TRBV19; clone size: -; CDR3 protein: CASSIPGQGTNEQFF; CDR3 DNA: TGTGCCAGTAGTATTCCGGGACAGGGTACTAATGAGCAGTTCTTC
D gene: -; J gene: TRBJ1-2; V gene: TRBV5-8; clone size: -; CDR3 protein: CASSPGGSNYGYTF; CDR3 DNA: TGTGCCAGCAGCCCCGGGGGGAGTAACTATGGCTACACCTTC
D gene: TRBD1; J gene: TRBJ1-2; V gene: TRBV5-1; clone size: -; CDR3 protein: CASSLSPGQGDYGYTF; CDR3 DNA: TGCGCCAGCAGCTTATCGCCGGGACAGGGGGACTATGGCTACACCTTC
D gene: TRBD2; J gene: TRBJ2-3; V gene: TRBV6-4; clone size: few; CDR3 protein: CASSDGLAGTDTQYF; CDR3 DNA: TGTGCCAGCAGTGACGGACTAGCGGGCACAGATACGCAGTATTTT
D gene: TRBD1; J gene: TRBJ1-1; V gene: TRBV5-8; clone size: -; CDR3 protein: CASSLRDRGVGNTEAFF; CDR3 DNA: TGTGCCAGCAGCCTCCGGGACAGGGGGGTCGGGAACACTGAAGCTTTCTTT
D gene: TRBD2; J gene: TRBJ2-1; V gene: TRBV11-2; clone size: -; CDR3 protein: CASSLALAGVGRGNEQFF; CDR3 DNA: TGTGCCAGCAGCTTAGCTCTAGCGGGGGTCGGGCGTGGCAATGAGCAGTTCTTC
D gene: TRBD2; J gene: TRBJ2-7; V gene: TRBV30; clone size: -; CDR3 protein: CAWSLAGSEQYF; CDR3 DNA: TGTGCCTGGAGCCTAGCGGGGAGTGAGCAGTACTTC
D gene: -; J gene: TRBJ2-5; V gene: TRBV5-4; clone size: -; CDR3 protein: CASSLGPRQDPRETQYF; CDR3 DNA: TGTGCCAGCAGCTTGGGGCCGAGACAGGACCCGAGGGAGACCCAGTACTTC
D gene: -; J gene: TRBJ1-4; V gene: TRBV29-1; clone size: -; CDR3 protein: CSVDEKLFF; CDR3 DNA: TGCAGCGTTGATGAAAAACTGTTTTTT
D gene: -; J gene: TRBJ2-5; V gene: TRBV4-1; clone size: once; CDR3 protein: CASSQDGGQNFQETQYF; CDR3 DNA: TGCGCCAGCAGCCAAGACGGGGGACAGAATTTTCAAGAGACCCAGTACTTC
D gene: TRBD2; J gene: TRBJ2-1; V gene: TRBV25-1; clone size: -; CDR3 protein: CASSLAGVPYNEQFF; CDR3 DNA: TGTGCCAGCAGTTTAGCGGGAGTCCCCTACAATGAGCAGTTCTTC
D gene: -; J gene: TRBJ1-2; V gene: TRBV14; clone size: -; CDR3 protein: CASSQPGRGRGYTF; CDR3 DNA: TGTGCCAGCAGCCAACCGGGACGAGGGAGAGGCTACACCTTC
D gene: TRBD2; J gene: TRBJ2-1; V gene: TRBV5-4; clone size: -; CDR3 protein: CASSLGLAGNEQFF; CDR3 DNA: TGTGCCAGCAGCTTGGGACTAGCGGGGAATGAGCAGTTCTTC
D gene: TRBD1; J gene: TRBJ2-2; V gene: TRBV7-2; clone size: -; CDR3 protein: CASSLAQGANTGELFF; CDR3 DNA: TGTGCCAGCAGCTTAGCGCAGGGGGCGAACACCGGGGAGCTGTTTTTT
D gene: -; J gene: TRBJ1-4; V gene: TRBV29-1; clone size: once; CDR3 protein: CSVDTGQNEKLFF; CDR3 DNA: TGCAGCGTTGATACAGGACAGAATGAAAAACTGTTTTTT
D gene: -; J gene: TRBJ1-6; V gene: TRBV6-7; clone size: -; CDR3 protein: CASSYWGRSNSPLHF; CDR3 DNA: TGTGCCAGCAGTTATTGGGGAAGGAGTAATTCACCCCTCCACTTT